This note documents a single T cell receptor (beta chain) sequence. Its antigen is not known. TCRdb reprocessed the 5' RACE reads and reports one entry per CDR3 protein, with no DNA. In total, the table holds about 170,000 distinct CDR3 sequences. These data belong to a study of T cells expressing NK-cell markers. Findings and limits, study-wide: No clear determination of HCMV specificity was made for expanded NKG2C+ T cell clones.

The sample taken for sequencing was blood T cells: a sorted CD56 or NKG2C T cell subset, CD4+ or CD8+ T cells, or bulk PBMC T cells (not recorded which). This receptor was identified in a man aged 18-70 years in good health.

CDR3: CASSVYRGQNTGELFF. The V and J genes are TRBV9 and TRBJ2-2; TCRdb names TRBD1, which stays unverified in the absence of DNA. The CDR3 spans 16 residues. Germline-derived CDR1 and CDR2 are SGDLS and YYNGEE.